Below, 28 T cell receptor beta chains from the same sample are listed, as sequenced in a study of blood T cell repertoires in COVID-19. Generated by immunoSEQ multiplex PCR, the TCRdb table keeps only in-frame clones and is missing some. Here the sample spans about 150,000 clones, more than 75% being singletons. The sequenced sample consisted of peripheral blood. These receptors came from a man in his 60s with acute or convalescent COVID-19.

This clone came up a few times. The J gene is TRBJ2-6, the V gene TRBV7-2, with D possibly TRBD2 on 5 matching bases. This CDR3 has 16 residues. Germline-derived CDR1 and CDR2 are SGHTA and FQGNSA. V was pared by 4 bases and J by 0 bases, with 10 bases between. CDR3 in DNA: TGTGCCAGCAGCTCTCTCGGGGTCTCTGGGGCCAACGTCCTGACTTTC. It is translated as CASSSLGVSGANVLTF. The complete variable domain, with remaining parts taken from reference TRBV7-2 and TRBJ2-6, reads GAGVSQSPSNKVTEKGKDVELRCDPISGHTALYWYRQSLGQGLEFLIYFQGNSAPDKSGLPSDRFSAERTGGSVSTLTIQRTQQEDSAVYLCASSSLGVSGANVLTFGAGSRLTVL.

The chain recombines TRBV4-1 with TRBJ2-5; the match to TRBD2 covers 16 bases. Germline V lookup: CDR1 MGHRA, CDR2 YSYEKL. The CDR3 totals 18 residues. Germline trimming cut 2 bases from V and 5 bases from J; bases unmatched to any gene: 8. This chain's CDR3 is CASSQQGLAGGLGETQYF. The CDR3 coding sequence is TGCGCCAGCAGCCAACAGGGACTAGCGGGAGGGCTGGGGGAGACCCAGTACTTC.

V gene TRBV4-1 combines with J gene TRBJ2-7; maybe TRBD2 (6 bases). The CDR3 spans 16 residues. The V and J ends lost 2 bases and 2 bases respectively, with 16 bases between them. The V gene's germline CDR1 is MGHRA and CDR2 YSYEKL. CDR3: CASSQTGLRGPYEQYF. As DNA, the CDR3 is TGCGCCAGCAGCCAAACCGGATTGCGGGGCCCCTACGAGCAGTACTTC.

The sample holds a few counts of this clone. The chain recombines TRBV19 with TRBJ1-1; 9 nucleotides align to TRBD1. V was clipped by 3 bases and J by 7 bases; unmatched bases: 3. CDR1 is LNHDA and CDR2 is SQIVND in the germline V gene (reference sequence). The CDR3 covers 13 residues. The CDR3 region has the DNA TGTGCCAGTAGTATCGGGACAGGGTTTGAAGCTTTCTTT. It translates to CASSIGTGFEAFF.

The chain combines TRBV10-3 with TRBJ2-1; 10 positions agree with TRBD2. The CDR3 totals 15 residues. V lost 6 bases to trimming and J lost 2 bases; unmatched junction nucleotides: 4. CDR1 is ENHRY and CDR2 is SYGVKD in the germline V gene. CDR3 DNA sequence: TGTGCCATCAGCCTAGCGGGAGTACCCTACAATGAGCAGTTCTTC. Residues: CAISLAGVPYNEQFF.

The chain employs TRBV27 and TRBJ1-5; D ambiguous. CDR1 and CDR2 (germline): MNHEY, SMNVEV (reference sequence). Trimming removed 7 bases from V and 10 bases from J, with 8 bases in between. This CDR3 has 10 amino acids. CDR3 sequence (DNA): TGTGCCAGCAACTTCAATCCCCAGCATTTT. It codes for CASNFNPQHF.

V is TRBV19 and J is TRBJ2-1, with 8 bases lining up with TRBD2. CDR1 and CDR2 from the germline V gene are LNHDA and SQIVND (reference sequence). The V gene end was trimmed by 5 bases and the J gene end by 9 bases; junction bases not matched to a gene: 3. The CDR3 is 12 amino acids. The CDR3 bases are TGTGCCAGTAGTGGACTAGCTGGTGAGCAGTTCTTC. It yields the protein CASSGLAGEQFF.

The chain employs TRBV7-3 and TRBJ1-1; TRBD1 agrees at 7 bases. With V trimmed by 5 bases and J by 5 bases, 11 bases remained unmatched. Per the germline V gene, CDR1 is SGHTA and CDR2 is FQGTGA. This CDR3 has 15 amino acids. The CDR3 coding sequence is TGTGCCAGCAGCCCCCACCAGGGGGTAGGGACTGAAGCTTTCTTT. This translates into CASSPHQGVGTEAFF.

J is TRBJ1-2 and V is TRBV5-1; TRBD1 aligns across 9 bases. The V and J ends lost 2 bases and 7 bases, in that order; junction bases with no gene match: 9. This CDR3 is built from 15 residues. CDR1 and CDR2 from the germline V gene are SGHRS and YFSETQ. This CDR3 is CASSLNRGQSGGYTF. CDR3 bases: TGCGCCAGCAGCTTAAACAGGGGGCAGTCTGGTGGCTACACCTTC.

Here the CDR3 reads CASSNSDRTEETQYF. The CDR3 DNA is TGTGCCAGCAGCAATTCAGACAGAACTGAAGAGACCCAGTACTTC. The V gene is TRBV21-1, the J gene TRBJ2-5; whether TRBD1, the table's D call, matches the DNA was not checked. TRBV21-1 is a listed pseudogene. There are 15 residues in the CDR3.

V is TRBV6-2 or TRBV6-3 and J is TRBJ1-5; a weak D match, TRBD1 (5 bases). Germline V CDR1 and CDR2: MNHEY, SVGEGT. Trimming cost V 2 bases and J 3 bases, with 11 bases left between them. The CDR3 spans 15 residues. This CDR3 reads CASSYVGAHNQPQHF. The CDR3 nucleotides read TGTGCCAGCAGTTACGTAGGGGCCCACAATCAGCCCCAGCATTTT.

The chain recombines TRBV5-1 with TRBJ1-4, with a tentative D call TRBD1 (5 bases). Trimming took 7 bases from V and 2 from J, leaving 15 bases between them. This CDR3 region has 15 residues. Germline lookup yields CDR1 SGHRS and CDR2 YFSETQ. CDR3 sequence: CASGSLGGTNEKLFF. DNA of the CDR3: TGCGCCAGCGGGAGCCTCGGGGGTACTAATGAAAAACTGTTTTTT.

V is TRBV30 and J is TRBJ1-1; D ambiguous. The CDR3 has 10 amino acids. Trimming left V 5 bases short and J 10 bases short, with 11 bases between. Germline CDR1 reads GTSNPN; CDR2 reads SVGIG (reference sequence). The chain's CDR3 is CAWGKEGAFF. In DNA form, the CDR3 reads TGTGCCTGGGGGAAGGAGGGAGCTTTCTTT.

The CDR3: CASSDRPNQPQHF. The CDR3 DNA is TGTGCCAGCTCGGACAGACCAAATCAGCCCCAGCATTTT. The rearrangement links TRBV19 to TRBJ1-5; possibly TRBD1 for D (6 bases). The germline V and J ends were trimmed by 9 bases and 4 bases, with 13 bases remaining between them. The germline CDR1 and CDR2 sequences are LNHDA and SQIVND (reference sequence). The CDR3 runs 13 residues.

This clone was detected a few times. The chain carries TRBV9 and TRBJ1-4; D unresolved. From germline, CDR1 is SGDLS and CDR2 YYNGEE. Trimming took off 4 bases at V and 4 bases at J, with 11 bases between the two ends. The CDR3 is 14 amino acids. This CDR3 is CASSPRVSNEKLFF. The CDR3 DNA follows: TGTGCCAGCAGCCCCCGGGTCAGTAATGAAAAACTGTTTTTT.

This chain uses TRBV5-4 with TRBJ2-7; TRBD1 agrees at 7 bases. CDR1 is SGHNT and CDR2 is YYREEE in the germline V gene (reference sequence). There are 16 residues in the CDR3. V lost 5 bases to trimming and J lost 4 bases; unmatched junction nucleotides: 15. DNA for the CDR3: TGTGCCAGCAGATCAGGACAGGACAACTATAATTACGAGCAGTACTTC. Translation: CASRSGQDNYNYEQYF.

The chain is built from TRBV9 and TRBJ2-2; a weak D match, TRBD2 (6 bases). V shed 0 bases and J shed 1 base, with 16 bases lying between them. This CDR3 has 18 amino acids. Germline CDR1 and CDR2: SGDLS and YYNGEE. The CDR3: CASSVGSSGGGNTGELFF. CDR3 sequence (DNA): TGTGCCAGCAGCGTAGGAAGTAGCGGAGGCGGGAACACCGGGGAGCTGTTTTTT. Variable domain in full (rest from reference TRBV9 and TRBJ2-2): DSGVTQTPKHLITATGQRVTLRCSPRSGDLSVYWYQQSLDQGLQFLIQYYNGEERAKGNILERFSAQQFPDLHSELNLSSLELGDSALYFCASSVGSSGGGNTGELFFGEGSRLTVL.

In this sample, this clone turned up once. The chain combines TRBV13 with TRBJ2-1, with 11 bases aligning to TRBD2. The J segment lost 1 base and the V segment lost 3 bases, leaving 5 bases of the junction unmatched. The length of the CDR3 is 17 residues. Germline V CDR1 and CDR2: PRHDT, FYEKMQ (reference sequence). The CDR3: CASSLGLAAPSYNEQFF. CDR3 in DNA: TGTGCCAGCAGCTTGGGACTAGCGGCCCCATCCTACAATGAGCAGTTCTTC.

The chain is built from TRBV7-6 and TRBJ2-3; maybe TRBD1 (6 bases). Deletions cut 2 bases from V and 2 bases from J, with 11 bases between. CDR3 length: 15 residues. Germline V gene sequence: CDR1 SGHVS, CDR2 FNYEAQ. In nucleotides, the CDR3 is TGTGCCAGCAGCTTAAAGGGGGTCTACACAGATACGCAGTATTTT. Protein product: CASSLKGVYTDTQYF.

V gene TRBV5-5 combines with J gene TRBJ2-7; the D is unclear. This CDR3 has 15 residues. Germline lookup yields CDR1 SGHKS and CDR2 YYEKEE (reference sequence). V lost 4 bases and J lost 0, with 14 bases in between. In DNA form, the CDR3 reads TGTGCCAGCAGCCCTCAGACACTTATCTCCTACGAGCAGTACTTC. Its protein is CASSPQTLISYEQYF.

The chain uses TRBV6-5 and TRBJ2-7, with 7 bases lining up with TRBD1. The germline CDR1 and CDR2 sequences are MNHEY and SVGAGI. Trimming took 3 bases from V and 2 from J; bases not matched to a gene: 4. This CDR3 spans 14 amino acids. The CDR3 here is CASSYRGLTYEQYF. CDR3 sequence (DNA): TGTGCCAGCAGTTATAGGGGGCTTACCTACGAGCAGTACTTC.

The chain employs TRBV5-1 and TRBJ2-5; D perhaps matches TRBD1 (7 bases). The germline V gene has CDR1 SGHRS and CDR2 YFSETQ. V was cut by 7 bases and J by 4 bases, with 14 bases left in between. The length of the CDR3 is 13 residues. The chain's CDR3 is CASAGGLGETQYF. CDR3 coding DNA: TGCGCCAGCGCAGGGGGACTGGGAGAGACCCAGTACTTC.

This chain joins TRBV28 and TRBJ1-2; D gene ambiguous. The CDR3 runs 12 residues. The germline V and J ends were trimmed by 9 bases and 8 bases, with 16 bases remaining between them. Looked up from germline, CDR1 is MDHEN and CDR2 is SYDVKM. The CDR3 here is CASRRRLQGYTF. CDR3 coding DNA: TGTGCCAGTCGGAGACGGCTTCAGGGCTACACCTTC.

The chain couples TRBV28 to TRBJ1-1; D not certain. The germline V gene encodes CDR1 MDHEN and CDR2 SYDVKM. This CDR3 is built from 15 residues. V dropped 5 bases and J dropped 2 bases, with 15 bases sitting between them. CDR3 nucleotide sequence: TGTGCCAGCAGTGTTACCGGGGAAGGCAACACTGAAGCTTTCTTT. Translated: CASSVTGEGNTEAFF.

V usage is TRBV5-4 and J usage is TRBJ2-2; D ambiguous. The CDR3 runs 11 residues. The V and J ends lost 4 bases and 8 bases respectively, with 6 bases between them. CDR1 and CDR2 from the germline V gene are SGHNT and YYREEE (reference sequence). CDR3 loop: CASSVPGELFF. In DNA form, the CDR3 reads TGTGCCAGCAGCGTCCCGGGGGAGCTGTTTTTT.

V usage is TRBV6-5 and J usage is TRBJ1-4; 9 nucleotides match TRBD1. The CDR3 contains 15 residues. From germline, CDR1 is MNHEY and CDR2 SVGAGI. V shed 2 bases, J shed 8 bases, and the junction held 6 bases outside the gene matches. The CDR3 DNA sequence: TGTGCCAGCAGTTACGGGGGACAGGGTGGGGAAAAACTGTTTTTT. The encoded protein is CASSYGGQGGEKLFF.

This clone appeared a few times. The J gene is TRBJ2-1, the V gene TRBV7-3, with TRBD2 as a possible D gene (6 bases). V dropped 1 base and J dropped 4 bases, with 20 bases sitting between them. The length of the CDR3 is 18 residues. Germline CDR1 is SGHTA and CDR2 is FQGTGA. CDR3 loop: CASSLNRDSRFDYNEQFF. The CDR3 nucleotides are TGTGCCAGCAGCTTAAACCGGGACTCACGTTTCGATTACAATGAGCAGTTCTTC.

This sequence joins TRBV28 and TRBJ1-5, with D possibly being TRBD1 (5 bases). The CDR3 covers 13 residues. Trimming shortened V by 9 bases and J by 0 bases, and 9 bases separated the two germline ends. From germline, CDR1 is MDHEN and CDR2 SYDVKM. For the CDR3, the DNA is TGTGCCAGTCAGGGTCATAGCAATCAGCCCCAGCATTTT. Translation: CASQGHSNQPQHF.